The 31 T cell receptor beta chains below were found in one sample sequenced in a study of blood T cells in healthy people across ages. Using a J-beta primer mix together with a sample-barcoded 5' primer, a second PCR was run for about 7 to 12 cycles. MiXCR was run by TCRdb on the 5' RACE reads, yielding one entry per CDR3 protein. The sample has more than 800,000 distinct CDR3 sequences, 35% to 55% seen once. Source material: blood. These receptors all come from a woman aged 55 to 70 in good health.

The CDR3 sequence is CSAAPESGEFF. The CDR3 DNA follows: TGCAGTGCTGCGCCAGAGTCCGGGGAGTTCTTC. This chain uses TRBV20-1 with TRBJ2-1, with a tentative D call TRBD2 (5 bases). V gave up 5 bases and J gave up 14 bases, with 16 bases separating them. The CDR3 contains 11 residues. Germline lookup yields CDR1 DFQATT and CDR2 SNEGSKA (reference sequence).

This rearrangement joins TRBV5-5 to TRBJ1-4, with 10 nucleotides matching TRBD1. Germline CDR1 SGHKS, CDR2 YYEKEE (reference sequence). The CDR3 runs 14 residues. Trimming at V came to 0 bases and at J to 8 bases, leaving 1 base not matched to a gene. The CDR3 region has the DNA TGTGCCAGCAGCTTGGAGGGACAGGGGGAAAAACTGTTTTTT. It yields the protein CASSLEGQGEKLFF.

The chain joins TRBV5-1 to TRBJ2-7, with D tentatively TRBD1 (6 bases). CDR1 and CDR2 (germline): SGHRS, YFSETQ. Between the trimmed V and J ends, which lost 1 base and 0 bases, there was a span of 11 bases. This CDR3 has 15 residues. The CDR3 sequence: CASSLTGSNSYEQYF. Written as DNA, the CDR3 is TGCGCCAGCAGCTTGACAGGGTCTAACTCCTACGAGCAGTACTTC.

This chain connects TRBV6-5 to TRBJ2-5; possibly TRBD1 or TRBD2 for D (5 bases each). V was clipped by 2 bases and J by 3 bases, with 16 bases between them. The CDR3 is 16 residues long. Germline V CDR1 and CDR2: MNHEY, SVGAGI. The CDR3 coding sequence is TGTGCCAGCAGTTACGGGGGACGAGCGAGGGAAGAGACCCAGTACTTC. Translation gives CASSYGGRAREETQYF.

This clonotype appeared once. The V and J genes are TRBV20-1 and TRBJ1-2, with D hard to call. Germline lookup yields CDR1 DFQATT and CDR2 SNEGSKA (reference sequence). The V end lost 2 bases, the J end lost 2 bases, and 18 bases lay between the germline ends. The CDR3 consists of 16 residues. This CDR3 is CSARHPAPSFNYGYTF. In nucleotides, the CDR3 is TGCAGTGCTAGACATCCCGCGCCCAGTTTCAACTATGGCTACACCTTC.

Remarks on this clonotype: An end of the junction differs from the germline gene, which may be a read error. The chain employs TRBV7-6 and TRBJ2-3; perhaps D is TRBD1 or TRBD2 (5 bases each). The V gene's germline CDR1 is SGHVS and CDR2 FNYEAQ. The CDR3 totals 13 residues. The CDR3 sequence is CASSGASTGTQYF. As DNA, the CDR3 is TGTGCCAGCAGCGGAGCTAGCACAGGTACGCAGTATTTT. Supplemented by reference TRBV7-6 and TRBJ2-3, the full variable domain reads GAGVSQSPRYKVTKRGQDVALRCDPISGHVSLYWYRQALGQGPEFLTYFNYEAQQDKSGLPNDRFSAERPEGSISTLTIQRTEQRDSAMYRCASSGASTGTQYFGPGTRLTVL.

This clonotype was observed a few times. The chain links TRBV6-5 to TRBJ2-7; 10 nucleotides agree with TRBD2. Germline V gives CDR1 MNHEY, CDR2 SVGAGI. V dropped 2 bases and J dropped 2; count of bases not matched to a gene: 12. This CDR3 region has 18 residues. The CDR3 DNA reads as TGTGCCAGCAGTTACACAACATGGACTAGCGGAAGAGCCTACGAGCAGTACTTC. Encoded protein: CASSYTTWTSGRAYEQYF.

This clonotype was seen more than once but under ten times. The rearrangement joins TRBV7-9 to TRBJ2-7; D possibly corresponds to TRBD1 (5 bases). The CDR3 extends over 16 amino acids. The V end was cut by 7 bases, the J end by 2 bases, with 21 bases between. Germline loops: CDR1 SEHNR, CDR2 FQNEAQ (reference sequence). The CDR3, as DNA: TGTGCCAGCAACAACCTGGCTGGGGCGGAGACCTACGAGCAGTACTTC. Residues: CASNNLAGAETYEQYF.

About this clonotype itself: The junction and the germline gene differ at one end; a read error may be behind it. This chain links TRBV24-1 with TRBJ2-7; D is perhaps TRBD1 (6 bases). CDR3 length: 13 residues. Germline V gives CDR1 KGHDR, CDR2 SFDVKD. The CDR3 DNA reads TGTGCCACCAGTGTCGGACAGTACGACGAGCGGTACTTC. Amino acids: CATSVGQYDERYF.

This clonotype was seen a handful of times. The CDR3 sequence: CASSSPGRGETQYF. CDR3 in DNA: TGTGCCAGCAGTTCCCCCGGAAGAGGGGAGACCCAGTACTTC. V is TRBV27 and J is TRBJ2-5, with D perhaps TRBD2 (5 bases). The V gene lost 4 bases and the J gene lost 5 bases, with 14 bases spanning the gap. From germline, CDR1 is MNHEY and CDR2 SMNVEV (reference sequence). The CDR3 length is 14 residues.

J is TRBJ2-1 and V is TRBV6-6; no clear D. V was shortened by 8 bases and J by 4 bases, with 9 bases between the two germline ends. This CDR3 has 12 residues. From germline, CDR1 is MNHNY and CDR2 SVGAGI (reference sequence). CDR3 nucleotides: TGTGCCAGCCTCCGCGGATACAATGAGCAGTTCTTC. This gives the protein CASLRGYNEQFF.

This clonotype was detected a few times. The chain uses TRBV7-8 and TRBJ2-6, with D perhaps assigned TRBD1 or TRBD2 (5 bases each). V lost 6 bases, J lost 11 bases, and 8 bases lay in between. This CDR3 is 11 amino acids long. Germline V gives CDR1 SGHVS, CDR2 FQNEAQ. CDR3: CASSRDDVLTF. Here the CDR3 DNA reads TGTGCCAGCAGTCGGGACGACGTCCTGACTTTC.

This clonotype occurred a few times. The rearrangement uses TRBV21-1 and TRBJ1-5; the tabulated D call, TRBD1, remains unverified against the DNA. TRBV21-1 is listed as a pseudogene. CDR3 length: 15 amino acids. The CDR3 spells CASSKLAGVNQPQHF. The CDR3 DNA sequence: TGTGCCAGCAGCAAATTGGCAGGGGTCAATCAGCCCCAGCATTTT.

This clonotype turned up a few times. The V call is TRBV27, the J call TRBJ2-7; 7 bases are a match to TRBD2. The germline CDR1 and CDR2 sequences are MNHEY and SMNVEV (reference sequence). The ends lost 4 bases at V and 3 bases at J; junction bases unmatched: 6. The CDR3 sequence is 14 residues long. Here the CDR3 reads CASSSRGSNYEQYF. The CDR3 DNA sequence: TGTGCCAGCAGTTCGCGCGGGAGTAACTACGAGCAGTACTTC.

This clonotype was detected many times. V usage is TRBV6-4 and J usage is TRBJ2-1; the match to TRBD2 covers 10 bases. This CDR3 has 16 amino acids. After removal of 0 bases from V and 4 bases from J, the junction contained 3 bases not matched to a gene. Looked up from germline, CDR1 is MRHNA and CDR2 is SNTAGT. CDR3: CASSDSRTSGYNEQFF. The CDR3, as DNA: TGTGCCAGCAGTGACTCACGGACTAGCGGATACAATGAGCAGTTCTTC.

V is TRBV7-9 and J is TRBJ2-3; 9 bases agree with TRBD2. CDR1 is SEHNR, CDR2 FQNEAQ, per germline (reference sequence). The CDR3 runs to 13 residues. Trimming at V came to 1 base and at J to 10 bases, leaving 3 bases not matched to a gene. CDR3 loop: CASSLGSGRSQYF. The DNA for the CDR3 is TGTGCCAGCAGCTTAGGAAGCGGGAGGTCGCAGTATTTT.

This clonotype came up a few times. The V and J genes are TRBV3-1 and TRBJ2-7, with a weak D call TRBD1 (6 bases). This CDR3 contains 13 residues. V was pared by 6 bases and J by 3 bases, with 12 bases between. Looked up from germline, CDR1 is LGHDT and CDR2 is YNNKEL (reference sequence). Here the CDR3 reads CASRQGSVYEQYF. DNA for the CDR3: TGTGCCAGCAGACAGGGAAGTGTCTACGAGCAGTACTTC.

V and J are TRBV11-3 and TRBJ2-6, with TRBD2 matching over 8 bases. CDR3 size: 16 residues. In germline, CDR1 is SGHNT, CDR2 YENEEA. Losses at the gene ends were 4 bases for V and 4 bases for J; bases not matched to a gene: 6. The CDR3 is CASSSRRGAGANVLTF. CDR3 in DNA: TGTGCCAGCAGCTCGCGGCGGGGGGCCGGGGCCAACGTCCTGACTTTC.

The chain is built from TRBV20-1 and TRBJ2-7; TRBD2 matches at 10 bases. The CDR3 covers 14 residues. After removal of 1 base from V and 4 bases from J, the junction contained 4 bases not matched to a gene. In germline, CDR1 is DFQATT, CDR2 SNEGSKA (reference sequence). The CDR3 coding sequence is TGCAGTGCTAGAGCCCTAGCGGGAGCTTACGAGCAGTACTTC. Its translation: CSARALAGAYEQYF.

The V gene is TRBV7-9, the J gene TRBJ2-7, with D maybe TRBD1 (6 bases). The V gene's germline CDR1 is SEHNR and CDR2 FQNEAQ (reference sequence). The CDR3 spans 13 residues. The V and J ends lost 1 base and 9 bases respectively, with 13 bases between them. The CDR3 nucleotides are TGTGCCAGCAGCTTAGACCCGACAGGACGGCAGTACTTC. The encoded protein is CASSLDPTGRQYF.

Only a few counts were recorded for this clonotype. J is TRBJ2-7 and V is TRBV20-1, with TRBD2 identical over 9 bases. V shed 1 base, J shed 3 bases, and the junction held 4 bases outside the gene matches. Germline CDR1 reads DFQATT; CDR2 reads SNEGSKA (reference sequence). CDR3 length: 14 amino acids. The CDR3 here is CSARAASGNYEQYF. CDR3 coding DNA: TGCAGTGCTAGAGCGGCTAGCGGGAACTACGAGCAGTACTTC.

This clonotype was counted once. This CDR3 is CASSYIGTGEQYF. CDR3 DNA sequence: TGTGCCAGCAGTTACATCGGGACGGGTGAGCAGTACTTC. This rearrangement joins TRBV6-5 to TRBJ2-7; TRBD1 or TRBD2 may be the D gene (5 bases each). The CDR3 has 13 amino acids. The germline gives CDR1 MNHEY, CDR2 SVGAGI. V was trimmed by 2 bases and J by 7 bases, leaving 12 bases between them.

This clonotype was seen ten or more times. The CDR3 DNA is TGCAGCGGGGAGTGGATGCCAAGACTAGCGGGAGGGCATGAGCAGTTCTTC. Protein product: CSGEWMPRLAGGHEQFF. The chain links TRBV29-1 to TRBJ2-1; 14 bases line up with TRBD2. The CDR3 has 17 amino acids. Germline V gene sequence: CDR1 SQVTM, CDR2 ANQGSEA. Unmatched junction bases numbered 16, after V lost 7 bases and J lost 8 bases.

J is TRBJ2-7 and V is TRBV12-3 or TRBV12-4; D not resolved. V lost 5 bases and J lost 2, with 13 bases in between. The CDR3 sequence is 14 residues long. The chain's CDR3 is CASSPDHATYEQYF. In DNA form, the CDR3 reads TGTGCCAGCAGTCCTGATCACGCCACCTACGAGCAGTACTTC.

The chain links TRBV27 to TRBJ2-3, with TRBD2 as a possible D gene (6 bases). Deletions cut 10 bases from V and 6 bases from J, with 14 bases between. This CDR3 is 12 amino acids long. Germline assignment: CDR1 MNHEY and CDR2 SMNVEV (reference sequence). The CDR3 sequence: CATRGGIDTQYF. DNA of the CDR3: TGTGCCACCCGTGGGGGGATTGATACGCAGTATTTT.

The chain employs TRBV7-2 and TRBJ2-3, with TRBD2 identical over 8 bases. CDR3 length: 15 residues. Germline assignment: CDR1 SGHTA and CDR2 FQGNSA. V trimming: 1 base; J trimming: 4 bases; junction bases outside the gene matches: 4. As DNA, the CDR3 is TGTGCCAGCAGCTTAGTCGGGGGGGGCTCAGATACGCAGTATTTT. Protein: CASSLVGGGSDTQYF.

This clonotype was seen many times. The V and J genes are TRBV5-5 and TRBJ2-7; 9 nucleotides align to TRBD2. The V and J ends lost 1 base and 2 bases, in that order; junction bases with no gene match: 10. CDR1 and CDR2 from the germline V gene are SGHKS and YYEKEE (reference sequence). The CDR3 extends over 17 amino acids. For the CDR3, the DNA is TGTGCCAGCAGCTTGATTGCGGGAGGGCCGTATACCTACGAGCAGTACTTC. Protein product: CASSLIAGGPYTYEQYF.

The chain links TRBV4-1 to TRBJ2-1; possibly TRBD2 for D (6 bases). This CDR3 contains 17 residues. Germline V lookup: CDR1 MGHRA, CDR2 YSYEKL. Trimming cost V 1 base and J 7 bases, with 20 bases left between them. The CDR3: CASSQVFLSGTPNEQFF. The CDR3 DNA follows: TGCGCCAGCAGCCAAGTGTTCCTTAGCGGTACTCCTAATGAGCAGTTCTTC.

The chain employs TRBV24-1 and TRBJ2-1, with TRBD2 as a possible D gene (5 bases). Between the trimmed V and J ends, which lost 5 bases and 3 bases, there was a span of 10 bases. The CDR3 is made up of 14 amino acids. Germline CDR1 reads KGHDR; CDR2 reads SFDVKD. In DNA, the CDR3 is TGTGCCACCAGTGTGGCCGGGGACTACAATGAGCAGTTCTTC. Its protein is CATSVAGDYNEQFF.

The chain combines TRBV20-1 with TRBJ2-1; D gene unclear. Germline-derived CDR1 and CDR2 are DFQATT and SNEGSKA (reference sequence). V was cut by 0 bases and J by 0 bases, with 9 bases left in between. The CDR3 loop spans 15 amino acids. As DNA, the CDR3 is TGCAGTGCTAGAGATCTGGCGGCCTCCTACAATGAGCAGTTCTTC. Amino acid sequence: CSARDLAASYNEQFF.

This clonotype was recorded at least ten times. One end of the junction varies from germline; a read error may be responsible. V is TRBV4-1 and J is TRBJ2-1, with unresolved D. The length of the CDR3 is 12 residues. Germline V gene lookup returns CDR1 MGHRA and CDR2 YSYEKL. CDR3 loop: CASSQGYNEQFF. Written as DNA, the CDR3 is TGTGCCAGCAGCCAAGGATACAATGAGCAGTTCTTC.